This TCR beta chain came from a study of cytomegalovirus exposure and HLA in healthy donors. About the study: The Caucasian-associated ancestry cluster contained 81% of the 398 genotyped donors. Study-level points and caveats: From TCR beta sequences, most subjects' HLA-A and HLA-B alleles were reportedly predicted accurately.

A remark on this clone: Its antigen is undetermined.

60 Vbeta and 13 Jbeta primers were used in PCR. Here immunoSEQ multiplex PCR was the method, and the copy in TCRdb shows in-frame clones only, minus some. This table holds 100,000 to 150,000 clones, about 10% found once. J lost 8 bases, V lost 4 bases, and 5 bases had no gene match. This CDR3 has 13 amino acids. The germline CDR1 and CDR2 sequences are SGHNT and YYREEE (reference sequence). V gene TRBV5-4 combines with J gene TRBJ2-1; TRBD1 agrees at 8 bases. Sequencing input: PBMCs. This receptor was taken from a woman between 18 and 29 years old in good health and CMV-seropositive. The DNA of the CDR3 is TGTGCCAGCAGCCGACAGGGGATGGATGAGCAGTTCTTC. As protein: CASSRQGMDEQFF.